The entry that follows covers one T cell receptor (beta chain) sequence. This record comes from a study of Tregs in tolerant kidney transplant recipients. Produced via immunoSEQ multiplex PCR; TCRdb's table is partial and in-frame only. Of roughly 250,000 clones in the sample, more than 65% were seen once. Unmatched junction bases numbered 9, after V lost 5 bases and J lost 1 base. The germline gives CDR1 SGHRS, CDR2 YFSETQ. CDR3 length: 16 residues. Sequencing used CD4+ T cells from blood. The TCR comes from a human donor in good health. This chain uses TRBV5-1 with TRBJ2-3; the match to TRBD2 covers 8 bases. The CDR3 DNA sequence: TGCGCCAGCAGTTTGTTTAGCGGGGATGGCACAGATACGCAGTATTTT. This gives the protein CASSLFSGDGTDTQYF.